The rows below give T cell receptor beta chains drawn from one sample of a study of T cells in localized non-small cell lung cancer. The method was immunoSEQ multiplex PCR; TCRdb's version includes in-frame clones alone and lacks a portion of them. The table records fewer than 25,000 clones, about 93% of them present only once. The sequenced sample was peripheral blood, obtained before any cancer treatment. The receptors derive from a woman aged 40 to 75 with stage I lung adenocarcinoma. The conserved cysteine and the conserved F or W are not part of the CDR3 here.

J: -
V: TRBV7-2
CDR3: ASSSQIQYEQY

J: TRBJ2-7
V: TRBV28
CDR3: AGQGSYEQY

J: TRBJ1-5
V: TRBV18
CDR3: ASSPGQGAQPQH

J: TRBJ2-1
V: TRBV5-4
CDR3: ASSLVGGALYNEQF

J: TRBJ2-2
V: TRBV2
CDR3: ASRRLGGTGELF

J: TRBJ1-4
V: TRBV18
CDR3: ASSLRDTNEKLF

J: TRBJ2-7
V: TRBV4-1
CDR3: ASSQASAQEQY

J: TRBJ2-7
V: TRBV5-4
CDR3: ASSSAPVVHEQY

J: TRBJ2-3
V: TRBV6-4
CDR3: ASSDSSAGGSDTQY

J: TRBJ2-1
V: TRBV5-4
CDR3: ASGQEGGPGNEQF

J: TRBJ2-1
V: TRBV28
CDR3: ASSFPPPDPNNEQF

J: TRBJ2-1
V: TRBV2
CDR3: ASIGTFGGSYNEQF

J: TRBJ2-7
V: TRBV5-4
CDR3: TSSLGGTSTYEQY

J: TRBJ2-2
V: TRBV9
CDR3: ASSVVTGELF

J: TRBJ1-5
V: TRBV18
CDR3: ASSPGGGNQPQH

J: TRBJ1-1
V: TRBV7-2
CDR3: ASSFIGGWGLTDTEAF

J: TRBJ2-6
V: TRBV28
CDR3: ASSSSGQSGANVLT

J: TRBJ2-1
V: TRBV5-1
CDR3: ASSSHRGGSGRPAYNEQF

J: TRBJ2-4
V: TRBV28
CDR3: ASGLTKNIQY

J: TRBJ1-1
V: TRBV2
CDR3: ASSDFVSEAF

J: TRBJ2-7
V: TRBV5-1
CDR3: ASSSESSYEQY

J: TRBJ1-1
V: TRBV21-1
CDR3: ASSMPAGPF

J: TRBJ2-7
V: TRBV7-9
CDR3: ASSSGRAYEQY

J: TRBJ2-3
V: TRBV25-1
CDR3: ASSLSGDTQY

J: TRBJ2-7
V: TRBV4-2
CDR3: ASSQGSGRGGQY

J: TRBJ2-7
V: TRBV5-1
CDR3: ASRRGQSLDEQY

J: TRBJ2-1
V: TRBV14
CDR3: ASRRLAPEGGNEQF

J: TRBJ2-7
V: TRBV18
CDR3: ASSPPGGTEQY

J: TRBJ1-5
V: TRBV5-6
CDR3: ASSLASQPQH

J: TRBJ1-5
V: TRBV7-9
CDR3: ASSPGQGFNQPQH

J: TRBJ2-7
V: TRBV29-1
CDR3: SVEGASGRATYEQY

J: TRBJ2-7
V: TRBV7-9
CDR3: ASSFLDINYEQY

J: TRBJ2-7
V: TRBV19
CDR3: ASSEFSRARGNYEQY

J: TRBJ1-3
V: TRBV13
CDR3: ASSPQTSGNTIY

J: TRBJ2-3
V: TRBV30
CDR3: AYGAGGPTDTQY

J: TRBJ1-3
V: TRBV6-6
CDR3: ASSREGHGNTIY

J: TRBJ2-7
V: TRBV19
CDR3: ASSGDRTYEQY

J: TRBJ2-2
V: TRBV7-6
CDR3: ASSLPGIGAGELF

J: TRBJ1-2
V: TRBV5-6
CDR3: ASSLGKNYGYT

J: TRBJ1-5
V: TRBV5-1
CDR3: ASSFEGHQPQH

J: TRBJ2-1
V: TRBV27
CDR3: ASGSSYNEQF

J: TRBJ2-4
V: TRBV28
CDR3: ASSQQGTKNIQY

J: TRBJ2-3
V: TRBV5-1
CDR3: ASSRGLERRTDTQY

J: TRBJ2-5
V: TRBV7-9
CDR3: ASSLWDRGETQY

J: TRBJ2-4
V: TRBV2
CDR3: ASSPPENIQY

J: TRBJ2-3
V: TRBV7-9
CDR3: ASSSRHNTDTQY

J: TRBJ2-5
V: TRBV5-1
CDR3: ASRREGETQY

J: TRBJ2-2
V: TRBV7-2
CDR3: ASSLRGTNTGELF

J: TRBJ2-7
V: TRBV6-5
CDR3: ASSYTQISTYEQY